The rows below give T cell receptor beta chains drawn from one sample of a study of radiation and T cells in renal cell carcinoma. The protocol was immunoSEQ multiplex PCR, while the TCRdb copy is restricted to in-frame clones and leaves out a portion. The sample consists of about 59,000 clones, approximately 84% of them appearing once. The source material was blood, sampled from a patient whose treatment included radiotherapy and nephrectomy. These receptors were taken from a man between 60 and 75 years old with renal cell carcinoma. Each CDR3 is given without its conserved first and last residue.

cdr3_aa: ASSIVSQPQH; v_call: TRBV19; j_call: TRBJ1-5
cdr3_aa: ASSSRQGSYGYT; v_call: TRBV6-5; j_call: TRBJ1-2
cdr3_aa: ASRRKTGWRTEAF; v_call: TRBV23-1; j_call: TRBJ1-1
cdr3_aa: ASRGRVAVLVDTQY; v_call: TRBV2; j_call: TRBJ2-3
cdr3_aa: ASSNSNQPQH; v_call: TRBV7-2; j_call: TRBJ1-5
cdr3_aa: AWRAVISGNTIY; v_call: TRBV30; j_call: TRBJ1-3
cdr3_aa: ASSPYRGTDEKLF; v_call: TRBV19; j_call: TRBJ1-4
cdr3_aa: ASSLAGTQETQY; v_call: TRBV6-5; j_call: TRBJ2-5
cdr3_aa: ASSQGDGGYGYT; v_call: TRBV4-3; j_call: TRBJ1-2
cdr3_aa: ASSRVGLTGELF; v_call: TRBV11-3; j_call: TRBJ2-2
cdr3_aa: ASRGLEQGNSPLH; v_call: TRBV19; j_call: TRBJ1-6
cdr3_aa: ASSTDSGGNYGYT; v_call: TRBV5-1; j_call: TRBJ1-2
cdr3_aa: AWSHTTGEEF; v_call: TRBV30; j_call: TRBJ2-1
cdr3_aa: ASRPRDSLVNEQF; v_call: TRBV11-3; j_call: TRBJ2-1
cdr3_aa: ASSPQGDTYEQY; v_call: TRBV18; j_call: TRBJ2-7
cdr3_aa: ASSSRDRGRTEAF; v_call: TRBV11-2; j_call: TRBJ1-1
cdr3_aa: ASRRTGESNGYT; v_call: TRBV6-5; j_call: TRBJ1-2
cdr3_aa: ASSSPWGHTGELF; v_call: TRBV7-2; j_call: TRBJ2-2
cdr3_aa: ASSKRPATNFYGYT; v_call: TRBV5-6; j_call: TRBJ1-2
cdr3_aa: ASSLRTGRVNTEAF; v_call: TRBV7-2; j_call: TRBJ1-1
cdr3_aa: ASSRVGGVEPQH; v_call: TRBV7-2; j_call: TRBJ1-5
cdr3_aa: ASSLGGGTNTEAF; v_call: TRBV7-9; j_call: TRBJ1-1
cdr3_aa: ASSFDRPNEKLF; v_call: TRBV5-1; j_call: TRBJ1-4
cdr3_aa: ASSIAGGGQTDTQY; v_call: TRBV19; j_call: TRBJ2-3
cdr3_aa: ASSIRETGNEQF; v_call: TRBV19; j_call: TRBJ2-1
cdr3_aa: ASSLSGLDEQF; v_call: TRBV27; j_call: TRBJ2-1
cdr3_aa: ASSRKEGASDNYGYT; v_call: TRBV13; j_call: TRBJ1-2
cdr3_aa: AWSGKDRNYGYT; v_call: TRBV30; j_call: TRBJ1-2
cdr3_aa: ASSPAGLHYKPQH; v_call: TRBV23-1; j_call: TRBJ1-5
cdr3_aa: ASRMGLTEAF; v_call: TRBV19; j_call: TRBJ1-1
cdr3_aa: AISGGQKNEQF; v_call: TRBV10-3; j_call: TRBJ2-1
cdr3_aa: AWTVGVGANVLT; v_call: TRBV30; j_call: TRBJ2-6
cdr3_aa: ASSLDSWGGYT; v_call: TRBV5-4; j_call: TRBJ1-2